The rows below give T cell receptor beta chains drawn from one sample of a study of cytomegalovirus exposure and HLA in healthy donors. Assay: immunoSEQ multiplex PCR; the TCRdb copy retains only in-frame clones and omits some. The sample has about 110,000 clones, about 81% seen once; the top ten hold roughly 1.9%. Sequenced input: PBMCs. The receptor set was obtained from a man aged 25 to 45 in good health and CMV-seronegative. CDR3s include the opening cysteine and the closing phenylalanine or tryptophan. D genes are given only for firm matches. Not all rows give a size; the values are once, few, many and, for expanded clones, a class.

j_call: TRBJ2-1
clone_size: NA
v_call: TRBV19
d_call: TRBD2
cdr3_aa: CASSIGTSGNNEQFF
cdr3_nt: TGTGCCAGTAGTATAGGGACTAGCGGGAACAATGAGCAGTTCTTC

j_call: TRBJ2-1
clone_size: NA
v_call: TRBV10-3
d_call: NA
cdr3_aa: CAISGQTSSYNEQFF
cdr3_nt: TGTGCCATCAGTGGACAAACGAGCTCCTACAATGAGCAGTTCTTC

j_call: TRBJ1-2
clone_size: NA
v_call: TRBV7-2
d_call: NA
cdr3_aa: CASSPGANSVRGYTF
cdr3_nt: TGTGCCAGCAGCCCGGGTGCCAACTCGGTCCGTGGCTACACCTTC

j_call: TRBJ1-2
clone_size: NA
v_call: TRBV20-1
d_call: TRBD1
cdr3_aa: CSAGQDFGYTF
cdr3_nt: TGCAGTGCTGGACAGGACTTCGGCTACACCTTC

j_call: TRBJ1-1
clone_size: NA
v_call: TRBV5-1
d_call: NA
cdr3_aa: CASSLDPQQMNTEAFF
cdr3_nt: TGCGCCAGCAGCTTGGACCCACAACAGATGAACACTGAAGCTTTCTTT

j_call: TRBJ2-7
clone_size: NA
v_call: TRBV2
d_call: NA
cdr3_aa: CASSAVPAYEQYF
cdr3_nt: TGTGCCAGCAGTGCGGTTCCCGCCTACGAGCAGTACTTC

j_call: TRBJ1-5
clone_size: NA
v_call: TRBV10-3
d_call: NA
cdr3_aa: CAISETPGSFQGNQPQHF
cdr3_nt: TGTGCCATCAGTGAGACTCCAGGGTCATTTCAAGGCAATCAGCCCCAGCATTTT

j_call: TRBJ1-3
clone_size: NA
v_call: TRBV7-8
d_call: NA
cdr3_aa: CASSLSRQGNTIYF
cdr3_nt: TGTGCCAGCAGCTTAAGCCGACAGGGAAACACCATATATTTT

j_call: TRBJ1-1
clone_size: NA
v_call: TRBV4-3
d_call: TRBD1
cdr3_aa: CASSQGEQGVSEAFF
cdr3_nt: TGCGCCAGCAGCCAAGGGGAACAGGGGGTATCTGAAGCTTTCTTT

j_call: TRBJ2-3
clone_size: NA
v_call: TRBV5-1
d_call: NA
cdr3_aa: CASRGDQEHTQYF
cdr3_nt: TGCGCCAGCAGAGGGGATCAGGAACATACGCAGTATTTT

j_call: TRBJ2-7
clone_size: once
v_call: TRBV5-1
d_call: NA
cdr3_aa: CASSPSGGAGFFYPYEQYF
cdr3_nt: TGCGCCAGCAGCCCGTCTGGGGGGGCAGGGTTTTTCTACCCCTACGAGCAGTACTTC

j_call: TRBJ2-2
clone_size: NA
v_call: TRBV19
d_call: NA
cdr3_aa: CASSIEWTSRQELFF
cdr3_nt: TGTGCCAGTAGTATTGAATGGACATCAAGGCAGGAGCTGTTTTTT

j_call: TRBJ1-5
clone_size: NA
v_call: TRBV6-1
d_call: NA
cdr3_aa: CAAGKGGHQPQHF
cdr3_nt: TGTGCCGCAGGCAAGGGAGGCCATCAGCCCCAGCATTTT

j_call: TRBJ2-1
clone_size: NA
v_call: TRBV27
d_call: NA
cdr3_aa: CASRYDISQYNKQFF
cdr3_nt: TGTGCCAGCCGATATGACATCTCCCAATACAATAAGCAGTTCTTC

j_call: TRBJ1-2
clone_size: NA
v_call: TRBV7-9
d_call: NA
cdr3_aa: CASSLSPGQPDYGYTF
cdr3_nt: TGTGCCAGCAGCCTCTCCCCCGGACAGCCCGACTATGGCTACACCTTC

j_call: TRBJ2-5
clone_size: few
v_call: TRBV2
d_call: NA
cdr3_aa: CASMQGPSFKETQYF
cdr3_nt: TGTGCCAGCATGCAGGGCCCTTCTTTCAAAGAGACCCAGTACTTC

j_call: TRBJ1-4
clone_size: NA
v_call: TRBV13
d_call: NA
cdr3_aa: CASSSMPGNEKLFF
cdr3_nt: TGTGCCAGCAGCTCGATGCCAGGGAATGAAAAACTGTTTTTT

j_call: TRBJ1-1
clone_size: NA
v_call: TRBV27
d_call: NA
cdr3_aa: CASSLQGWNTEAFF
cdr3_nt: TGTGCCAGCAGCCTACAGGGTTGGAACACTGAAGCTTTCTTT

j_call: TRBJ2-5
clone_size: NA
v_call: TRBV4-3
d_call: NA
cdr3_aa: CASSQEPPGEEETQYF
cdr3_nt: TGCGCCAGCAGCCAAGAACCCCCCGGGGAGGAAGAGACCCAGTACTTC

j_call: TRBJ2-7
clone_size: NA
v_call: TRBV2
d_call: NA
cdr3_aa: CASSATGFSYEQYF
cdr3_nt: TGTGCCAGCAGTGCGACGGGGTTTTCCTACGAGCAGTACTTC

j_call: TRBJ1-2
clone_size: NA
v_call: TRBV7-2
d_call: NA
cdr3_aa: CASSLLLQGNYGYTF
cdr3_nt: TGTGCCAGCAGCTTACTCTTGCAGGGGAACTATGGCTACACCTTC

j_call: TRBJ1-5
clone_size: NA
v_call: TRBV5-8
d_call: NA
cdr3_aa: CASTIGGSNQPQHF
cdr3_nt: TGTGCCAGCACCATCGGGGGTAGCAATCAGCCCCAGCATTTT

j_call: TRBJ1-5
clone_size: NA
v_call: TRBV30
d_call: NA
cdr3_aa: CAWSHPGTAFGQPQHF
cdr3_nt: TGTGCCTGGAGCCATCCGGGAACGGCCTTCGGGCAGCCCCAGCATTTT

j_call: TRBJ2-3
clone_size: NA
v_call: TRBV2
d_call: TRBD1
cdr3_aa: CASSEAGTGTDTQYF
cdr3_nt: TGTGCCAGCAGTGAAGCGGGGACAGGGACAGATACGCAGTATTTT

j_call: TRBJ2-1
clone_size: NA
v_call: TRBV9
d_call: TRBD1
cdr3_aa: CASSVSSWGGTGVDEQFF
cdr3_nt: TGTGCCAGCAGCGTAAGCAGTTGGGGTGGGACAGGGGTGGATGAGCAGTTCTTC

j_call: TRBJ2-5
clone_size: NA
v_call: TRBV13
d_call: TRBD2
cdr3_aa: CASSLGSGSNQETQYF
cdr3_nt: TGTGCCAGCAGCTTAGGGAGCGGGAGTAACCAAGAGACCCAGTACTTC

j_call: TRBJ1-3
clone_size: NA
v_call: TRBV7-6
d_call: NA
cdr3_aa: CASSSFSSGNTIYF
cdr3_nt: TGTGCCAGCAGCTCGTTCAGCTCTGGAAACACCATATATTTT

j_call: TRBJ2-7
clone_size: NA
v_call: TRBV10-3
d_call: TRBD2
cdr3_aa: CAITLAGTNEQYF
cdr3_nt: TGTGCCATCACCCTAGCGGGAACTAACGAGCAGTACTTC

j_call: TRBJ2-7
clone_size: NA
v_call: TRBV5-6
d_call: NA
cdr3_aa: CASSLVGTSPYEQYF
cdr3_nt: TGTGCCAGCAGCTTGGTTGGGACTTCTCCCTACGAGCAGTACTTC

j_call: TRBJ2-7
clone_size: few
v_call: TRBV29-1
d_call: NA
cdr3_aa: CSVDEGSEQYF
cdr3_nt: TGCAGCGTTGATGAGGGATCCGAGCAGTACTTC

j_call: TRBJ2-5
clone_size: NA
v_call: TRBV9
d_call: TRBD2
cdr3_aa: CASSVAPAGAGGETQYF
cdr3_nt: TGTGCCAGCAGCGTAGCCCCGGCGGGAGCGGGAGGAGAGACCCAGTACTTC

j_call: TRBJ2-2
clone_size: NA
v_call: TRBV7-9
d_call: NA
cdr3_aa: CASSLTTDTGELFF
cdr3_nt: TGTGCCAGCAGCTTAACTACGGACACCGGGGAGCTGTTTTTT

j_call: TRBJ2-7
clone_size: NA
v_call: TRBV28
d_call: NA
cdr3_aa: CASSPPTGTEQYF
cdr3_nt: TGTGCCAGCAGCCCCCCGACAGGTACGGAGCAGTACTTC

j_call: TRBJ2-1
clone_size: NA
v_call: TRBV6-5
d_call: NA
cdr3_aa: CASSPWSILSDEQFF
cdr3_nt: TGTGCCAGCAGCCCGTGGTCCATTCTAAGCGATGAGCAGTTCTTC

j_call: TRBJ2-3
clone_size: NA
v_call: TRBV7-2
d_call: TRBD2
cdr3_aa: CASSLRRLAAMEDTQYF
cdr3_nt: TGTGCCAGCAGCCTCAGGCGACTAGCGGCTATGGAGGATACGCAGTATTTT

j_call: TRBJ2-2
clone_size: NA
v_call: TRBV9
d_call: TRBD2
cdr3_aa: CASSVDSTSGRADGELFF
cdr3_nt: TGTGCCAGCAGCGTAGACTCTACTAGCGGGAGGGCCGACGGGGAGCTGTTTTTT

j_call: TRBJ1-1
clone_size: few
v_call: TRBV6-6
d_call: NA
cdr3_aa: CASSDNTPNTEAFF
cdr3_nt: TGTGCCAGCAGCGACAACACCCCGAACACTGAAGCTTTCTTT

j_call: TRBJ2-7
clone_size: NA
v_call: TRBV6-1
d_call: NA
cdr3_aa: CASSARQVGYEQYF
cdr3_nt: TGTGCCAGCAGTGCGCGACAGGTTGGGTACGAGCAGTACTTC

j_call: TRBJ1-1
clone_size: NA
v_call: TRBV28
d_call: NA
cdr3_aa: CASSTLGIGSTEAFF
cdr3_nt: TGTGCCAGCAGTACGCTTGGGATAGGGAGCACTGAAGCTTTCTTT

j_call: TRBJ2-5
clone_size: few
v_call: TRBV10-3
d_call: NA
cdr3_aa: CAISAETTQGRETQYF
cdr3_nt: TGTGCCATCAGTGCAGAAACCACTCAAGGGAGGGAGACCCAGTACTTC

j_call: TRBJ2-7
clone_size: few
v_call: TRBV18
d_call: TRBD2
cdr3_aa: CASSPPASGAYEQYF
cdr3_nt: TGTGCCAGCTCACCACCGGCTAGCGGAGCCTACGAGCAGTACTTC

j_call: TRBJ1-6
clone_size: NA
v_call: TRBV12-5
d_call: TRBD1
cdr3_aa: CATTAQQGTPLHF
cdr3_nt: TGTGCTACCACCGCCCAACAGGGGACACCCCTCCACTTT

j_call: TRBJ2-4
clone_size: once
v_call: TRBV5-1
d_call: TRBD2
cdr3_aa: CASSDRRGGFTKNIQYF
cdr3_nt: TGCGCCAGCAGCGATCGGCGGGGGGGGTTCACCAAAAACATTCAGTACTTC